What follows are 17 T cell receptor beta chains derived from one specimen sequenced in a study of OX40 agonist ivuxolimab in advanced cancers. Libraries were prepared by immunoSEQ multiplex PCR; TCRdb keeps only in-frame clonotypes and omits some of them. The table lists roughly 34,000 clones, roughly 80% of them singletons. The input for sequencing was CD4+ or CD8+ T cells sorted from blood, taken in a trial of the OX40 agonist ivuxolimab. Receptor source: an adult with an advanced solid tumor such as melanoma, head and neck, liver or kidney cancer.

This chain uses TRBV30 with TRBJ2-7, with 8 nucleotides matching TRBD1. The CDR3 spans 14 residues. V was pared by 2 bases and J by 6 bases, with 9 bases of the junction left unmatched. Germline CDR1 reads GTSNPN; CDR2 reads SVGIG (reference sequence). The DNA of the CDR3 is TGTGCCTGGAGTTGGACAGGGAAGTCTCCCGAGCAGTACTTC. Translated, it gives CAWSWTGKSPEQYF.

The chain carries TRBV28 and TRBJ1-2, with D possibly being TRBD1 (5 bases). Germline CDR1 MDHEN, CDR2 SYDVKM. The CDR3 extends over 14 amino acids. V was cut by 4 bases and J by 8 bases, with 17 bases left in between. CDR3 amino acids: CASSSPPRGRGYTF. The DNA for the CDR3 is TGTGCCAGCAGTTCCCCGCCGAGGGGTCGGGGCTACACCTTC.

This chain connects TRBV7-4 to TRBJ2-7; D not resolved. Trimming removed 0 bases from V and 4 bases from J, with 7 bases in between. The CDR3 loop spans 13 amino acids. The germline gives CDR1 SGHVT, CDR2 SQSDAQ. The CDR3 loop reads CASSLAVGYEQYF. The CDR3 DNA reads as TGTGCCAGCAGCTTAGCGGTCGGATACGAGCAGTACTTC. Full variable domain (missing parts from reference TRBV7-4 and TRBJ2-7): GAGVSQSPRYKVAKRGRDVALRCDSISGHVTLYWYRQTLGQGSEVLTYSQSDAQRDKSGRPSGRFSAERPERSVSTLKIQRTEQGDSAVYLCASSLAVGYEQYFGPGTRLTVT.

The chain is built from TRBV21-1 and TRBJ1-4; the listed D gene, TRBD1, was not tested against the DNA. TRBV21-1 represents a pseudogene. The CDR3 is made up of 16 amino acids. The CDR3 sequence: CASSKIADRGWEKLFF. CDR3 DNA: TGTGCCAGCAGCAAAATAGCCGACAGGGGGTGGGAAAAACTGTTTTTT.

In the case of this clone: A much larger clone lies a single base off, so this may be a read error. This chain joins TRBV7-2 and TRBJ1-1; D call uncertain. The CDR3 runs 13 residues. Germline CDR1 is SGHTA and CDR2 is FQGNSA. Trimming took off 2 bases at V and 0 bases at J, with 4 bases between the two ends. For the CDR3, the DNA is TGTGCCAGCAGCTTAAGTGTGAACACTGAAGCTTTCTTT. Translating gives CASSLSVNTEAFF.

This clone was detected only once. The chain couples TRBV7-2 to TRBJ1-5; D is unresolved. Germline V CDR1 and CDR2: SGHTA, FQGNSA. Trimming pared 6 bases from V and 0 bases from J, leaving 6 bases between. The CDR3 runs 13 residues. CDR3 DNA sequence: TGTGCCAGCAGTTCGAGTAGCAATCAGCCCCAGCATTTT. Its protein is CASSSSSNQPQHF. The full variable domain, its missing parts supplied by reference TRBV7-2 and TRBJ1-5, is GAGVSQSPSNKVTEKGKDVELRCDPISGHTALYWYRQSLGQGLEFLIYFQGNSAPDKSGLPSDRFSAERTGGSVSTLTIQRTQQEDSAVYLCASSSSSNQPQHFGDGTRLSIL.

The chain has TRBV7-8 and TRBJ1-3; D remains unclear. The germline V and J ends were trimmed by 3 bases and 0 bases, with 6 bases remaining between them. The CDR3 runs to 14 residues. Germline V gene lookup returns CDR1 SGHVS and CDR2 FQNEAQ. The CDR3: CASSLQSSGNTIYF. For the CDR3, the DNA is TGTGCCAGCAGCTTGCAGAGCTCTGGAAACACCATATATTTT.

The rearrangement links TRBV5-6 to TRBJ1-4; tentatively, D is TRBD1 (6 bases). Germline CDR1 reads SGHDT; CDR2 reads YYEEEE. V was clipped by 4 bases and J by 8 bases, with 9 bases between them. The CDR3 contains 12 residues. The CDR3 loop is CASSPGTEKLFF. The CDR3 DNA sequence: TGTGCCAGCAGCCCCGGGACAGAAAAACTGTTTTTT.

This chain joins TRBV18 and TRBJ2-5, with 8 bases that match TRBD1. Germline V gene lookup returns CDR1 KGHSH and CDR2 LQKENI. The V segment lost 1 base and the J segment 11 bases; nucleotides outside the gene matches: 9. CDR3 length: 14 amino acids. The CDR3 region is CASSPRDRLSPQYF. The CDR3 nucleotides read TGTGCCAGCTCACCACGGGACAGGCTCTCTCCTCAGTACTTC.

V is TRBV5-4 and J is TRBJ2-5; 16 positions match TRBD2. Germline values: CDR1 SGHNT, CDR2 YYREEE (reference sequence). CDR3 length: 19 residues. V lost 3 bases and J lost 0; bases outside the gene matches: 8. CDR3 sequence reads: CASSSMAGLAGGHQETQYF. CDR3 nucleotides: TGTGCCAGCAGCTCCATGGCGGGACTAGCGGGGGGGCACCAAGAGACCCAGTACTTC.

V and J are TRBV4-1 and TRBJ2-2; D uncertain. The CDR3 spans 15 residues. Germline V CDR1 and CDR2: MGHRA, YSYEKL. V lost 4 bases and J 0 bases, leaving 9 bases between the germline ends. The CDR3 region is CASSPQLANTGELFF. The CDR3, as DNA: TGCGCCAGCAGCCCCCAGCTCGCGAACACCGGGGAGCTGTTTTTT.

The CDR3 region is CASSSPPSGANVLTF. Here the CDR3 DNA reads TGTGCCAGCAGTTCCCCCCCTTCAGGGGCCAACGTCCTGACTTTC. V gene TRBV28 combines with J gene TRBJ2-6; D is unresolved. From germline, CDR1 is MDHEN and CDR2 SYDVKM. CDR3 length: 15 residues. V gave up 4 bases and J gave up 4 bases, with 11 bases separating them. The entire variable domain, with the rest obtained from reference TRBV28 and TRBJ2-6, is as follows: DVKVTQSSRYLVKRTGEKVFLECVQDMDHENMFWYRQDPGLGLRLIYFSYDVKMKEKGDIPEGYSVSREKKERFSLILESASTNQTSMYLCASSSPPSGANVLTFGAGSRLTVL.

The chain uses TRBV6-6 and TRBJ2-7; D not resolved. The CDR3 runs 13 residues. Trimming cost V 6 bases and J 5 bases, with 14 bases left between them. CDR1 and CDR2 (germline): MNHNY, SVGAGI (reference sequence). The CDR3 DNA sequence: TGTGCCAGCAGCCATTCCCCCCCGAACGAGCAGTACTTC. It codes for CASSHSPPNEQYF.

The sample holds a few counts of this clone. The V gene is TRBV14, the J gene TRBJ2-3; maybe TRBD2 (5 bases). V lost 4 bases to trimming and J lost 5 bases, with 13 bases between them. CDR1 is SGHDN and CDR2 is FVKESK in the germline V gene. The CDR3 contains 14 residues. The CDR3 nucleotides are TGTGCCAGCAGCCTGTACGGGGAACGAGATACGCAGTATTTT. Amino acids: CASSLYGERDTQYF.

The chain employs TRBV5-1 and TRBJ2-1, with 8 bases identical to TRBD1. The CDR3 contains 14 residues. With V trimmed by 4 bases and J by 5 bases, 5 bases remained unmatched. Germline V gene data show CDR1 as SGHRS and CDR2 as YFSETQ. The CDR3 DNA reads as TGCGCCAGCAGCCCGGGGACAGGCGACAATGAGCAGTTCTTC. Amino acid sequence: CASSPGTGDNEQFF.

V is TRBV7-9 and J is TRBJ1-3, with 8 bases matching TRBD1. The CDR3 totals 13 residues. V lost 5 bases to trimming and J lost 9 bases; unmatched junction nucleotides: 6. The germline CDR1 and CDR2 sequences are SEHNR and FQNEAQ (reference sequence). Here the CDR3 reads CASSVGQGVTIYF. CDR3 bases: TGTGCCAGCAGCGTCGGACAGGGTGTCACCATATATTTT.

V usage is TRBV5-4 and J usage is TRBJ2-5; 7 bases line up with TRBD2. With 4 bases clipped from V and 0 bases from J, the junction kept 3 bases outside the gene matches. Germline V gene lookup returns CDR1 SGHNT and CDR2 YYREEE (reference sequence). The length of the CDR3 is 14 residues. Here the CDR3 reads CASSRGLDQETQYF. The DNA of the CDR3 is TGTGCCAGCAGCCGAGGACTAGACCAAGAGACCCAGTACTTC.